This T cell receptor (beta chain) was identified in a study of graft-versus-host responses after intestinal transplantation. For the study at large: Each recipient received a multivisceral, liver-intestinal, or isolated intestinal graft.

Comments on this clone: Its antigen is undetermined.

V trimming: 0 bases; J trimming: 5 bases; junction bases outside the gene matches: 8. Germline V gene lookup returns CDR1 MGHRA and CDR2 YSYEKL. The CDR3 length is 17 residues. Profiled with immunoSEQ multiplex PCR; TCRdb holds only in-frame clones, not every one. The table lists roughly 89,000 clones, around nine tenths of them singletons. The rearrangement joins TRBV4-1 to TRBJ2-3; 10 bases map to TRBD2. The clonotype originates from a human donor who received an intestinal transplant. The starting material was unstimulated CD4+ T cells sorted from spleen or lymph node cells, obtained before intestinal transplant. The CDR3 coding sequence is TGCGCCAGCAGCCAAGATGGGAGCGGGGGGGCCCGAGATACGCAGTATTTT. It encodes CASSQDGSGGARDTQYF.